This paragraph covers one TCR beta chain sequence. Its antigen remains unknown. Germline values: CDR1 MNHNS, CDR2 SASEGT. Trimming pared 4 bases from V and 3 bases from J, leaving 22 bases between. The CDR3 loop spans 17 amino acids. The source of the sample is a study of graft-versus-host responses after intestinal transplantation. Background on the study: Each patient got anti-thymocyte globulin induction, then tacrolimus and steroids for roughly 3 years.

Study-level findings and limits: Recipient marrow harbored GvH clones, some of which surfaced first in ileum or blood. Allograft clonal ratios (graft-versus-host to host-versus-graft) were high in patients who had graft-donor T cell macrochimerism. After transplant, early declines in HvG clones were associated with peak levels of circulating GvH clones.

TCRdb keeps only in-frame clones here, not all; method: immunoSEQ multiplex PCR. This sample has over 40,000 clones, with 84% found just once. The source is a human donor who was the organ donor for an intestinal transplant. Sequencing used unstimulated CD4+ T cells sorted from spleen or lymph node cells, obtained before transplant. The rearrangement uses TRBV6-1 and TRBJ2-7; D remains ambiguous. CDR3 region: CASSVWPLTRNHYEQYF. The CDR3 DNA follows: TGTGCCAGCAGTGTATGGCCCCTGACTCGTAACCACTACGAGCAGTACTTC.